This TCR beta chain emerged from a study of T cell responses to AZD1222 COVID-19 vaccine. Study-wide findings and caveats: Clonal diversity was possibly underestimated, and the donors were mostly white British, with more females. Of the AZD1222 recipients, only 5 to 7 were seropositive at baseline.

On this clone: Its matching antigen is unknown.

Trimming left V 1 base short and J 2 bases short, with 8 bases between. Per germline, CDR1 SGHKS and CDR2 YYEKEE (reference sequence). The CDR3 runs to 14 residues. The protocol was immunoSEQ multiplex PCR, while the TCRdb copy is restricted to in-frame clones and leaves out a portion. The repertoire holds some 110,000 clones, with nearly 90% as singletons. The source of this sequence is an adult who received the AZD1222 COVID-19 vaccine. This chain joins TRBV5-5 and TRBJ2-3; TRBD1 or TRBD2 may be the D gene (5 bases each). This material consisted of peripheral blood, taken 28 days after the second AZD1222 dose. The CDR3 coding sequence is TGTGCCAGCAGCTTGACCGGGACCACAGATACGCAGTATTTT. Encoded protein: CASSLTGTTDTQYF.